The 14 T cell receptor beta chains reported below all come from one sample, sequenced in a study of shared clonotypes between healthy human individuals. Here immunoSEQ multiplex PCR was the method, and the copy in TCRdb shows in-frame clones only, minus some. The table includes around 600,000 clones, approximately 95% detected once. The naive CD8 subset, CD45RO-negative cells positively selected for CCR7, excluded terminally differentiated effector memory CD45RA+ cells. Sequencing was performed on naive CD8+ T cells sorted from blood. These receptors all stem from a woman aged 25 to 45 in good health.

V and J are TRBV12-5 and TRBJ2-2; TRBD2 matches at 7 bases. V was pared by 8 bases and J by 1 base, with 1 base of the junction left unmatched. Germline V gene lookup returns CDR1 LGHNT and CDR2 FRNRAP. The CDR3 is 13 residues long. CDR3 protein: CASTGGNTGELFF. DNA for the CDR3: TGTGCTAGTACGGGAGGGAACACCGGGGAGCTGTTTTTT.

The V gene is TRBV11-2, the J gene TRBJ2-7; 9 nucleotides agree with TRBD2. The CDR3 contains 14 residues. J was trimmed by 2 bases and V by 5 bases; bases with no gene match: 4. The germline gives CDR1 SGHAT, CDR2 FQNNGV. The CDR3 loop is CASSRAGGAYEQYF. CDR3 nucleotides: TGTGCCAGCAGCCGAGCGGGAGGTGCCTACGAGCAGTACTTC.

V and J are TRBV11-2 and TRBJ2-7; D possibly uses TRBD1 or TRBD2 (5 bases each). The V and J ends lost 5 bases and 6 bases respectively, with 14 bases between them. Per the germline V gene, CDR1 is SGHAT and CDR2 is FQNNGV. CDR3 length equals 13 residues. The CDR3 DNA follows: TGTGCCAGCAGCAGCTCCAGGGAGATCGAGCAGTACTTC. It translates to CASSSSREIEQYF. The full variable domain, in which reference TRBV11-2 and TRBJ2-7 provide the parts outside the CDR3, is EAGVAQSPRYKIIEKRQSVAFWCNPISGHATLYWYQQILGQGPKLLIQFQNNGVVDDSQLPKDRFSAERLKGVDSTLKIQPAKLEDSAVYLCASSSSREIEQYFGPGTRLTVT.

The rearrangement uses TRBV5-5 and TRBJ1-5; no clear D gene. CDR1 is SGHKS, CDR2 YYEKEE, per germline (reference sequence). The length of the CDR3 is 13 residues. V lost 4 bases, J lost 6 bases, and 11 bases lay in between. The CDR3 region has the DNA TGTGCCAGCAGCCTCGTGGAGGGTCAGCCCCAGCATTTT. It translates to CASSLVEGQPQHF.

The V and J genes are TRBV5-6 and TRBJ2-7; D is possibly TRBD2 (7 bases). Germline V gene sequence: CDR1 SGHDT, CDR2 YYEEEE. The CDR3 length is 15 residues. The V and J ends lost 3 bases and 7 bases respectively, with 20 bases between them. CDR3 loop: CASSWGRAGVGEQYF. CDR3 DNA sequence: TGTGCCAGCAGCTGGGGGCGGGCGGGAGTTGGAGAGCAGTACTTC.

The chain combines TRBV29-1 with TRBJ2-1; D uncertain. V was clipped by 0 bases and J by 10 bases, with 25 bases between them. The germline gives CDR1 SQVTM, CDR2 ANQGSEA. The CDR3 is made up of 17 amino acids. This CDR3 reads CSVEETSTPTLPPEQFF. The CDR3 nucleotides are TGCAGCGTTGAAGAAACCAGTACTCCGACACTACCCCCGGAGCAGTTCTTC.

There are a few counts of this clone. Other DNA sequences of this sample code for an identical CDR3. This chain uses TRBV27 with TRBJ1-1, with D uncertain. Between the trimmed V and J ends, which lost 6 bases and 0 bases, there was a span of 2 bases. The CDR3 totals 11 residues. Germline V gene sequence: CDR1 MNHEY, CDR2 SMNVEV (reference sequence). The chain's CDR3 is CASRLNTEAFF. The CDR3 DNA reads TGTGCCAGCAGACTGAACACTGAAGCTTTCTTT.

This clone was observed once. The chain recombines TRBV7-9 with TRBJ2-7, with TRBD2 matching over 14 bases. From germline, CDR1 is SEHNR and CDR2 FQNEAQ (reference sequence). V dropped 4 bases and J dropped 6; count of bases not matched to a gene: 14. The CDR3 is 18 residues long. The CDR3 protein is CASSSRDRGLAGAGEQYF. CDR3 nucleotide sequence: TGTGCCAGCAGCTCCCGGGACAGGGGACTAGCGGGAGCGGGCGAGCAGTACTTC.

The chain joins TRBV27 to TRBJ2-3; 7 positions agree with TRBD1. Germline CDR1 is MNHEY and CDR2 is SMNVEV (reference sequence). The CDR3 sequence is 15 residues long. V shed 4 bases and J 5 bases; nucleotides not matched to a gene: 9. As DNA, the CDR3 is TGTGCCAGCAGTTCCCTGACAGGGTTGGGAGATACGCAGTATTTT. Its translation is CASSSLTGLGDTQYF.

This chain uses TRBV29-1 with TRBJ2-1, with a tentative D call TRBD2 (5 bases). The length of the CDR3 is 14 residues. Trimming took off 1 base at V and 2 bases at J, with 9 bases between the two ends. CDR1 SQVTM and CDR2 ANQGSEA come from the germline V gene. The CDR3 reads CSVEGTSTYNEQFF. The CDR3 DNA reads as TGCAGCGTTGAAGGGACTTCAACCTACAATGAGCAGTTCTTC.

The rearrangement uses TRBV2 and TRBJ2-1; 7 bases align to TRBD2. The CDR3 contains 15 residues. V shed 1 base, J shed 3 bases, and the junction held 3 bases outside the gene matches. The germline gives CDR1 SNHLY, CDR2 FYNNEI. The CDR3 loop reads CASSEDTSVYNEQFF. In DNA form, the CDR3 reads TGTGCCAGCAGTGAAGACACTAGCGTCTACAATGAGCAGTTCTTC.

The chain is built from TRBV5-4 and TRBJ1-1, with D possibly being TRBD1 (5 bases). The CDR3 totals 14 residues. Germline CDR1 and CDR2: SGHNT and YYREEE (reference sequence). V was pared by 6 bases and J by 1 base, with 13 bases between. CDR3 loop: CASILEGTNTEAFF. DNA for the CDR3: TGTGCCAGCATTTTAGAGGGGACGAACACTGAAGCTTTCTTT.

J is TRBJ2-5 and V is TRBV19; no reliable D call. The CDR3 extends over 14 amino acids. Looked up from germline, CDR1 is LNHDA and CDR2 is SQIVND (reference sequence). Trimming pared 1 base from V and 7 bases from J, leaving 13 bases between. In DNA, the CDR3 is TGTGCCAGTAGTATAGCCGACGTCCCGGGGACCCAGTACTTC. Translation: CASSIADVPGTQYF. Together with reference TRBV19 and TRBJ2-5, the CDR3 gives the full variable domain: DGGITQSPKYLFRKEGQNVTLSCEQNLNHDAMYWYRQDPGQGLRLIYYSQIVNDFQKGDIAEGYSVSREKKESFPLTVTSAQKNPTAFYLCASSIADVPGTQYFGPGTRLLVL.

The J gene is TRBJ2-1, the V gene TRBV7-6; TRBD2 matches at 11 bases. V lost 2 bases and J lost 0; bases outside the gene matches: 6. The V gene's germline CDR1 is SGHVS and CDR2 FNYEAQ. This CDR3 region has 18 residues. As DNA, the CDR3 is TGTGCCAGCAGCTTACTAGCGGGAGGCCCCAGCTCCTACAATGAGCAGTTCTTC. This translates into CASSLLAGGPSSYNEQFF.